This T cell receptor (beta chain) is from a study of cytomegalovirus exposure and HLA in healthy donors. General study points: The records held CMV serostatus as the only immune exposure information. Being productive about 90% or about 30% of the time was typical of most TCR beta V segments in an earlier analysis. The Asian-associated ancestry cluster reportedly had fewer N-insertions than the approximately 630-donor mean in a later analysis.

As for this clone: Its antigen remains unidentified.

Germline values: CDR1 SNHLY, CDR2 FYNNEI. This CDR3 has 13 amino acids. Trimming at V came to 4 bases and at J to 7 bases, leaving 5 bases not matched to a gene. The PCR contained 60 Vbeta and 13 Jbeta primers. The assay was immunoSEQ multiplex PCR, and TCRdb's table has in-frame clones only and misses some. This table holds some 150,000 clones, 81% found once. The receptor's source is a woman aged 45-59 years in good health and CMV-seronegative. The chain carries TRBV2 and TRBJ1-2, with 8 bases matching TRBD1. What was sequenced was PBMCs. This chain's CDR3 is CASSARGQGGYTF. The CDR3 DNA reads TGTGCCAGCAGTGCCAGGGGGCAAGGTGGCTACACCTTC.